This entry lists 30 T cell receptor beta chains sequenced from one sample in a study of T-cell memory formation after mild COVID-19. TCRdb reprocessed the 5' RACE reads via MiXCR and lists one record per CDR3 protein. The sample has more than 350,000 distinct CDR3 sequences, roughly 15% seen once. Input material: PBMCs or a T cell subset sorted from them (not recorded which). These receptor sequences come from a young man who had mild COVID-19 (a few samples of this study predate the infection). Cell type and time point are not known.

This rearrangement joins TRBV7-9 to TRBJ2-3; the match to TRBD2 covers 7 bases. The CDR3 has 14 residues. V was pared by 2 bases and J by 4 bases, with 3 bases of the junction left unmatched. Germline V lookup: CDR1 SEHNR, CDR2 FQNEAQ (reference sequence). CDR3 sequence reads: CASSLRREPDTQYF. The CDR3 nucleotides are TGTGCCAGCAGCTTAAGGCGGGAGCCAGATACGCAGTATTTT.

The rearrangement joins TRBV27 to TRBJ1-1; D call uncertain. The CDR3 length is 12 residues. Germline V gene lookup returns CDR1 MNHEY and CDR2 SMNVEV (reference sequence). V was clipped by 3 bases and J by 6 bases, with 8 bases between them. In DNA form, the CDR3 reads TGTGCCAGCAGTTTCGGTCCGCCTGAAGCTTTCTTT. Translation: CASSFGPPEAFF.

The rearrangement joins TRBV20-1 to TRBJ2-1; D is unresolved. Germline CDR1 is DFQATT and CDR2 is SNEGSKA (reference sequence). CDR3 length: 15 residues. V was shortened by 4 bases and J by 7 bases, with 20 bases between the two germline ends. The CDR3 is CSAISLVIISNEQFF. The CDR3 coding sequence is TGCAGTGCTATAAGCCTCGTCATCATCAGTAATGAGCAGTTCTTC.

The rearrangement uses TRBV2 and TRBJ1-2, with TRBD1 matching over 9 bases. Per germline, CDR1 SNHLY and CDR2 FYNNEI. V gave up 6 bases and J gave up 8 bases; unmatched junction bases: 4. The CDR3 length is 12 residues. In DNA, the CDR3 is TGTGCCAGCAGAGCGGGACAGGGCGGCTACACCTTC. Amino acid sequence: CASRAGQGGYTF.

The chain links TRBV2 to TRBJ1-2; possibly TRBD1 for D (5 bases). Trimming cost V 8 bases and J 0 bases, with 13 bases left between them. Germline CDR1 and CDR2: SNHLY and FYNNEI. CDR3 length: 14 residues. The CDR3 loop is CASPGRMSNYGYTF. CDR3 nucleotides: TGTGCCAGCCCGGGACGGATGTCTAACTATGGCTACACCTTC.

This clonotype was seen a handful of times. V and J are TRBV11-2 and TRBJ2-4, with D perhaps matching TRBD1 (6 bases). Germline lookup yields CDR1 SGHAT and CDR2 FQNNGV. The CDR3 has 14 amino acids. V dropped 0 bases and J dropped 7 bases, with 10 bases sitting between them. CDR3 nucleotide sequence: TGTGCCAGCAGCTTAGATAACCAGGGGAACATTCAGTACTTC. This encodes CASSLDNQGNIQYF.

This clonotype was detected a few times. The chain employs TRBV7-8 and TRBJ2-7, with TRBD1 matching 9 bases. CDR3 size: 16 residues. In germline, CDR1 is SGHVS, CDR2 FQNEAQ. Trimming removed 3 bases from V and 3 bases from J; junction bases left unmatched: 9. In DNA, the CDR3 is TGTGCCAGCAGCTTGGGGGCGGCGACAGGGGGCTACGAGCAGTACGTC. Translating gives CASSLGAATGGYEQYV.

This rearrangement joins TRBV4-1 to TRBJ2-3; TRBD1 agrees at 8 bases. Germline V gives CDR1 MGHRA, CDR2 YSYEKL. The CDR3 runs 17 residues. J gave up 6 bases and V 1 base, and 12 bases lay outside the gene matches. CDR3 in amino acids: CASSQASRTGLLDTQYF. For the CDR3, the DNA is TGCGCCAGCAGCCAAGCATCGAGGACAGGGCTATTGGATACGCAGTATTTT.

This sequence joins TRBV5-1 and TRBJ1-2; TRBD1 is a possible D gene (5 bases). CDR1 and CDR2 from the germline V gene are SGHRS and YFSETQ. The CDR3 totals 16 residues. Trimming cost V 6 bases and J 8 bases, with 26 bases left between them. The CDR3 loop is CASNVDSGTGGTGYTF. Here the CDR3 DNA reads TGCGCCAGCAACGTTGACTCCGGGACTGGGGGGACCGGCTACACCTTC. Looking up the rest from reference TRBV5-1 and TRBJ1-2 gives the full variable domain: KAGVTQTPRYLIKTRGQQVTLSCSPISGHRSVSWYQQTPGQGLQFLFEYFSETQRNKGNFPGRFSGRQFSNSRSEMNVSTLELGDSALYLCASNVDSGTGGTGYTFGSGTRLTVV.

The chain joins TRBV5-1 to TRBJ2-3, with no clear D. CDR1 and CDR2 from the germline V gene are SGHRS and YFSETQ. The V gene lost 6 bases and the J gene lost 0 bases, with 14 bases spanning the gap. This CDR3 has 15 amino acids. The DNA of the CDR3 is TGCGCCAGCAACTTTAATCCGGGTAGCACAGATACGCAGTATTTT. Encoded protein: CASNFNPGSTDTQYF.

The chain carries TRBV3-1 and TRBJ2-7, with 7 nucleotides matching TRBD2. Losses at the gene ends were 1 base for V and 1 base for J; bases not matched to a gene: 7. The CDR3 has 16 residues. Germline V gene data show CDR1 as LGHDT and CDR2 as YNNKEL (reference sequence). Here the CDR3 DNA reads TGTGCCAGCAGCCAAGGGGGGGGAGGCAGATCCTACGAGCAGTACTTC. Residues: CASSQGGGGRSYEQYF.

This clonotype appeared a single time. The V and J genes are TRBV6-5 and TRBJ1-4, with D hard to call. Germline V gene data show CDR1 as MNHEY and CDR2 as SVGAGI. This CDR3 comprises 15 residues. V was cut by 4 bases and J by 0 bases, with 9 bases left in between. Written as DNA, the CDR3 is TGTGCCAGCAGTTTTCGGCCGGCAACTAATGAAAAACTGTTTTTT. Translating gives CASSFRPATNEKLFF.

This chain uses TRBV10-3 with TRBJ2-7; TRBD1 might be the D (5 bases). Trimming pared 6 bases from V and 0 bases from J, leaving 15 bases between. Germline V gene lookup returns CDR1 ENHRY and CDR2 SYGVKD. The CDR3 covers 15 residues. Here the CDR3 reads CAISRTGYSSYEQYF. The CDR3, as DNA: TGTGCCATCAGCCGCACAGGATATAGCTCCTACGAGCAGTACTTC.

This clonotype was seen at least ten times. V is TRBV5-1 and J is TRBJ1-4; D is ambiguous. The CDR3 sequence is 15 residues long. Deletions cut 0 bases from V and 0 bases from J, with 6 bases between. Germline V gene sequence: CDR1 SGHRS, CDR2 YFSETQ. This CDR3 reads CASSLVGTTNEKLFF. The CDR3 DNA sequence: TGCGCCAGCAGCTTGGTCGGGACAACTAATGAAAAACTGTTTTTT.

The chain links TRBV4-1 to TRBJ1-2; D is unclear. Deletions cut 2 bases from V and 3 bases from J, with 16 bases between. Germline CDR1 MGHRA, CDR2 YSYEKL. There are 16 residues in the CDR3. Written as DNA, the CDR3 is TGCGCCAGCAGCCAACTTCAGGTCCGATCCCACTATGGCTACACCTTC. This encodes CASSQLQVRSHYGYTF.

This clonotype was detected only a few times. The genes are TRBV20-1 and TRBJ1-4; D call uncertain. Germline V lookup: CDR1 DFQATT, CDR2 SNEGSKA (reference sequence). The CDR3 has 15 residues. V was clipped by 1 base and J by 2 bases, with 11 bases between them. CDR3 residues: CSARAFRSTNEKLFF. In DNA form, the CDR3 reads TGCAGTGCTAGAGCTTTTAGGTCGACTAATGAAAAACTGTTTTTT.

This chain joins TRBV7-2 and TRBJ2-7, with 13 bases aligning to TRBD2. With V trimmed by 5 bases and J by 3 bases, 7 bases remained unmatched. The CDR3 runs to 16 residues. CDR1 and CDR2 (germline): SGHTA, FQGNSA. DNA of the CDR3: TGTGCCAGCAGCCCCGGACTAGCGGGGGTCAACTACGAGCAGTACTTC. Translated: CASSPGLAGVNYEQYF.

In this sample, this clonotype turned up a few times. DNA for the CDR3: TGCAGTGCCCATCCGTCCTATGGCTACACCTTC. It is translated as CSAHPSYGYTF. The rearrangement links TRBV20-1 to TRBJ1-2; D call uncertain. CDR1 DFQATT and CDR2 SNEGSKA come from the germline V gene (reference sequence). There are 11 residues in the CDR3. Trimming cost V 6 bases and J 4 bases, with 9 bases left between them.

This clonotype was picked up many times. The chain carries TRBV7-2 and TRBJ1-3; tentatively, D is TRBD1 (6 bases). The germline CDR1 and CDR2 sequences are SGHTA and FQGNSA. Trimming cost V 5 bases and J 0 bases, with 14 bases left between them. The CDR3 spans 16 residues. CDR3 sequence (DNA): TGTGCCAGCAGCCCCCGACAGGTTCGCTCTGGAAACACCATATATTTT. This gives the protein CASSPRQVRSGNTIYF.

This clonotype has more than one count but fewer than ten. The CDR3 loop reads CASSYSMLAGGLGDTQYF. The CDR3 region has the DNA TGTGCCAGCAGTTACTCGATGCTAGCGGGGGGCCTCGGGGATACGCAGTATTTT. The V gene is TRBV6-6, the J gene TRBJ2-3; 11 nucleotides line up with TRBD2. The CDR3 length is 18 residues. The germline V gene encodes CDR1 MNHNY and CDR2 SVGAGI (reference sequence). V lost 0 bases and J lost 6; bases outside the gene matches: 11.

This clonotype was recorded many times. The CDR3 DNA reads as TGTGCCAGCAGTGAATTTAAGGGACACCCCTATGGCTACACCTTC. Encoded protein: CASSEFKGHPYGYTF. The rearrangement links TRBV2 to TRBJ1-2, with D possibly TRBD1 on 6 matching bases. The CDR3 sequence is 15 residues long. The germline V gene has CDR1 SNHLY and CDR2 FYNNEI. Trimming took 2 bases from V and 4 from J, leaving 14 bases between them.

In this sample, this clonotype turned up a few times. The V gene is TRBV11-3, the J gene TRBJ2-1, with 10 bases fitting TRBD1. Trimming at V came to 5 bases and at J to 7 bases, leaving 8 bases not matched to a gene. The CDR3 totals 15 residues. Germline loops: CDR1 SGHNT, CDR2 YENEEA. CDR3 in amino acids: CASSPRQGAMNEQFF. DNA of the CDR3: TGTGCCAGCAGCCCTCGACAGGGGGCTATGAATGAGCAGTTCTTC. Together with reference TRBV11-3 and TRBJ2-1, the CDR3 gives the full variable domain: EAGVVQSPRYKIIEKKQPVAFWCNPISGHNTLYWYLQNLGQGPELLIRYENEEAVDDSQLPKDRFSAERLKGVDSTLKIQPAELGDSAVYLCASSPRQGAMNEQFFGPGTRLTVL.

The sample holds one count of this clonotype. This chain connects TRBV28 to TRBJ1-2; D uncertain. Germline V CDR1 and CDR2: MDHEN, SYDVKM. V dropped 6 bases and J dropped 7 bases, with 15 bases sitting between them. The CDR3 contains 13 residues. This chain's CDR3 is CASSRREAVGYTF. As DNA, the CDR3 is TGTGCCAGCAGCCGCCGAGAAGCAGTTGGCTACACCTTC.

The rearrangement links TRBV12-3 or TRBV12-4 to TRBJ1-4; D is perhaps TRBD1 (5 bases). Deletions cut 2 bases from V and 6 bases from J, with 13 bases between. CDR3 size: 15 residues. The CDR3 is CASSLWGNPDEKLFF. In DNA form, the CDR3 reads TGTGCCAGCAGTTTATGGGGGAACCCCGATGAAAAACTGTTTTTT.

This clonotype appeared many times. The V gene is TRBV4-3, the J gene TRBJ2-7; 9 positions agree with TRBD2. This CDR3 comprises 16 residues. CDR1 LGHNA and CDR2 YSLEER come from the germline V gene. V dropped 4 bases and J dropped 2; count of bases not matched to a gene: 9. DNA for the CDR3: TGCGCCAGCAGCCCCTCGCTTGCTAGCGGGGCCTACGAGCAGTACTTC. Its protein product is CASSPSLASGAYEQYF.

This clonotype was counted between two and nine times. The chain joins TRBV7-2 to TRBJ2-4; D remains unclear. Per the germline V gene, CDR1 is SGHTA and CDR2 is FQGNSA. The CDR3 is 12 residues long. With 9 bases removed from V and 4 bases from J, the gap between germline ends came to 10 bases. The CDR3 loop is CASLNWKNIQYF. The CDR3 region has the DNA TGTGCCAGTCTAAATTGGAAAAACATTCAGTACTTC.

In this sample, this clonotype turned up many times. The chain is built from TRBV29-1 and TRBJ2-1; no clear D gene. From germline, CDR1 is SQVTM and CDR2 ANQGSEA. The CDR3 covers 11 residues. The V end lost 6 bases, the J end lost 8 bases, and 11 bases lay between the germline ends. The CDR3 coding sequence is TGCAGCGTCATACCCGAGGATGAGCAGTTCTTC. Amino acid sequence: CSVIPEDEQFF.

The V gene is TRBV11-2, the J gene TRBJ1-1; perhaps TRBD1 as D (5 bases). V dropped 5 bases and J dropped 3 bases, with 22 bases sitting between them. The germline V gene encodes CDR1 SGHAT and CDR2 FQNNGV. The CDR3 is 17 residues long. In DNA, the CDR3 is TGTGCCAGCAGCAACCGGGAGAAGGGGTTATTGGACACTGAAGCTTTCTTT. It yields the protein CASSNREKGLLDTEAFF.

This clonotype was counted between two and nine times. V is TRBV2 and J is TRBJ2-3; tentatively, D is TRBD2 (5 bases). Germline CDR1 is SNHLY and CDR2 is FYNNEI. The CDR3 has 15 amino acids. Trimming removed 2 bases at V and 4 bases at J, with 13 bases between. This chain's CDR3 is CASSERGTVADTQYF. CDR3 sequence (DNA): TGTGCCAGCAGTGAACGGGGAACAGTCGCAGATACGCAGTATTTT.

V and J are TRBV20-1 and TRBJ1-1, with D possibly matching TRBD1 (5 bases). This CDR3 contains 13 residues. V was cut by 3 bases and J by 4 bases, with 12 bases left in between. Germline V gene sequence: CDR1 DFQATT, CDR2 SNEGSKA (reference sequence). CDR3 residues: CSARGGSGTEAFF. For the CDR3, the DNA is TGCAGTGCTAGGGGGGGGTCGGGCACTGAAGCTTTCTTT.